This passage covers 23 T cell receptor beta chains from one sample sequenced in a study of T cell responses to AZD1222 COVID-19 vaccine. Assay: immunoSEQ multiplex PCR; the TCRdb copy retains only in-frame clones and omits some. The sample has 100,000 to 150,000 clones, 89% seen once; the top ten hold 3.5% to 5%. The material sequenced was peripheral blood, taken on day 0 of AZD1222 vaccination. These receptors originate from an adult in good health.

The chain has TRBV30 and TRBJ2-3; TRBD1 matches at 8 bases. The CDR3 length is 14 residues. The V segment lost 2 bases and the J segment 8 bases; nucleotides outside the gene matches: 9. Germline CDR1 and CDR2: GTSNPN and SVGIG (reference sequence). CDR3 sequence: CAWSRGRGQGTQYF. The CDR3 region has the DNA TGTGCCTGGAGTCGGGGCAGGGGGCAGGGTACGCAGTATTTT.

The rearrangement uses TRBV10-3 and TRBJ2-1, with D uncertain. The V gene lost 0 bases and the J gene lost 8 bases, with 5 bases spanning the gap. Germline CDR1 reads ENHRY; CDR2 reads SYGVKD. The CDR3 has 12 amino acids. The CDR3 DNA follows: TGTGCCATCAGTGAGTCGTATGATGAGCAGTTCTTC. This translates into CAISESYDEQFF.

The chain has TRBV6-2 or TRBV6-3 and TRBJ2-1, with TRBD2 matching over 7 bases. V was pared by 0 bases and J by 7 bases, with 3 bases of the junction left unmatched. This CDR3 has 14 amino acids. Germline CDR1 MNHEY, CDR2 SVGEGT. This CDR3 reads CASSYSGGGNEQFF. In DNA form, the CDR3 reads TGTGCCAGCAGTTACTCGGGGGGGGGTAATGAGCAGTTCTTC.

The sample holds one count of this clone. The chain carries TRBV12-3 or TRBV12-4 and TRBJ1-1; D gene ambiguous. The V and J ends lost 3 bases and 6 bases respectively, with 8 bases between them. CDR3 length equals 12 residues. This CDR3 is CASSFQSAEAFF. The CDR3 DNA reads TGTGCCAGCAGTTTTCAGTCTGCTGAAGCTTTCTTT.

The rearrangement uses TRBV2 and TRBJ2-1, with D possibly called TRBD1 or TRBD2 (5 bases each). Germline CDR1 SNHLY, CDR2 FYNNEI. This CDR3 contains 14 residues. Between the trimmed V and J ends, which lost 7 bases and 10 bases, there was a span of 20 bases. For the CDR3, the DNA is TGTGCCAGCACCCCCATCGGGGCGGGCGGCGAGCAGTTCTTC. This gives the protein CASTPIGAGGEQFF.

J is TRBJ2-3 and V is TRBV7-3; TRBD2 is a possible D gene (5 bases). Per the germline V gene, CDR1 is SGHTA and CDR2 is FQGTGA. With 6 bases removed from V and 2 bases from J, the gap between germline ends came to 15 bases. This CDR3 has 15 residues. This chain's CDR3 is CASSRAGGSTDTQYF. The CDR3 bases are TGTGCCAGCAGTCGAGCAGGAGGATCCACAGATACGCAGTATTTT.

The chain links TRBV4-1 to TRBJ2-5; 9 bases are shared with TRBD2. The V gene's germline CDR1 is MGHRA and CDR2 YSYEKL. The CDR3 sequence is 18 residues long. The V gene end was trimmed by 1 base and the J gene end by 5 bases; junction bases not matched to a gene: 14. CDR3 in amino acids: CASSQAGSAGGPGETQYF. The CDR3 region has the DNA TGCGCCAGCAGCCAAGCCGGTTCGGCGGGAGGGCCGGGGGAGACCCAGTACTTC.

This sequence joins TRBV28 and TRBJ1-5, with D tentatively TRBD1 (5 bases). V was cut by 11 bases and J by 1 base, with 9 bases left in between. The V gene's germline CDR1 is MDHEN and CDR2 SYDVKM. The CDR3 is 12 residues long. The CDR3 sequence is CAARGSNQPQHF. The CDR3 DNA follows: TGTGCCGCAAGGGGAAGCAATCAGCCCCAGCATTTT.

This clone was counted once. The chain combines TRBV28 with TRBJ2-3, with a tentative D call TRBD1 (6 bases). Trimming left V 10 bases short and J 5 bases short, with 13 bases between. Germline CDR1 reads MDHEN; CDR2 reads SYDVKM. The CDR3 has 12 residues. CDR3: CATEGVEDTQYF. The CDR3 DNA is TGTGCCACTGAGGGGGTAGAAGATACGCAGTATTTT.

The V gene is TRBV10-2, the J gene TRBJ2-2; D tentatively reads TRBD1 or TRBD2 (5 bases each). Germline assignment: CDR1 WSHSY and CDR2 SAAADI. V was cut by 2 bases and J by 4 bases, with 8 bases left in between. This CDR3 region has 14 residues. The CDR3 here is CASSERGRTGELFF. CDR3 nucleotide sequence: TGCGCCAGCAGTGAGCGGGGCCGCACCGGGGAGCTGTTTTTT.

CDR3 amino acids: CASSLGRDPIYEQYF. The CDR3, as DNA: TGTGCCAGCAGCTTAGGGCGGGACCCCATCTACGAGCAGTACTTC. V is TRBV11-2 and J is TRBJ2-7; D possibly corresponds to TRBD2 (6 bases). The germline V gene has CDR1 SGHAT and CDR2 FQNNGV. The CDR3 has 15 residues. Trimming removed 1 base from V and 3 bases from J, with 13 bases in between.

The chain carries TRBV10-2 and TRBJ2-1, with 7 bases aligning to TRBD2. CDR1 and CDR2 (germline): WSHSY, SAAADI. This CDR3 is 12 amino acids long. J lost 8 bases, V lost 8 bases, and 6 bases had no gene match. The DNA for the CDR3 is TGCGCCAGCGGAATACGGGAGGATGAGCAGTTCTTC. Its protein is CASGIREDEQFF.

The chain links TRBV27 to TRBJ1-5; perhaps TRBD1 as D (5 bases). CDR1 is MNHEY and CDR2 is SMNVEV in the germline V gene (reference sequence). The CDR3 has 14 amino acids. Trimming removed 3 bases at V and 3 bases at J, with 9 bases between. Written as DNA, the CDR3 is TGTGCCAGCAGTTTCTACGGGGCCAATCAGCCCCAGCATTTT. Its translation is CASSFYGANQPQHF.

In this sample, this clone turned up a few times. The chain recombines TRBV27 with TRBJ2-3, with 13 bases lining up with TRBD2. Per the germline V gene, CDR1 is MNHEY and CDR2 is SMNVEV (reference sequence). The CDR3 sequence is 15 residues long. With V trimmed by 6 bases and J by 5 bases, 5 bases remained unmatched. The CDR3 sequence: CASRRLAGGRDTQYF. As DNA, the CDR3 is TGTGCCAGCAGGAGACTAGCGGGGGGCCGAGATACGCAGTATTTT.

The chain joins TRBV6-4 to TRBJ1-1; D may be TRBD1 (5 bases). CDR3 length: 13 residues. Germline lookup yields CDR1 MRHNA and CDR2 SNTAGT. Trimming took 5 bases from V and 0 from J, leaving 7 bases between them. In DNA form, the CDR3 reads TGTGCCAGCAGTCAGGGAGTGAACACTGAAGCTTTCTTT. It specifies CASSQGVNTEAFF.

This chain connects TRBV6-5 to TRBJ2-7, with D maybe TRBD2 (5 bases). This CDR3 has 14 residues. Germline V gene sequence: CDR1 MNHEY, CDR2 SVGAGI. Trimming cost V 0 bases and J 0 bases, with 6 bases left between them. CDR3 in DNA: TGTGCCAGCAGTTACTCTGGGAGCTCCTACGAGCAGTACTTC. This encodes CASSYSGSSYEQYF.

This chain joins TRBV29-1 and TRBJ2-3; D gene uncertain. Germline lookup yields CDR1 SQVTM and CDR2 ANQGSEA. Trimming shortened V by 6 bases and J by 4 bases, and 11 bases separated the two germline ends. The CDR3 contains 12 residues. CDR3 loop: CSVRISADTQYF. Here the CDR3 DNA reads TGCAGCGTCAGGATCTCGGCAGATACGCAGTATTTT.

This rearrangement joins TRBV19 to TRBJ1-1, with 8 bases matching TRBD1. The length of the CDR3 is 13 residues. The V gene's germline CDR1 is LNHDA and CDR2 SQIVND (reference sequence). V gave up 6 bases and J gave up 7 bases; unmatched junction bases: 7. CDR3 amino acids: CASRSGQGVEAFF. In DNA, the CDR3 is TGTGCCAGTAGATCAGGACAGGGCGTTGAAGCTTTCTTT.

This chain joins TRBV19 and TRBJ2-7; TRBD1 might be the D (5 bases). Germline-derived CDR1 and CDR2 are LNHDA and SQIVND (reference sequence). The CDR3 is made up of 16 amino acids. The V and J ends lost 3 bases and 6 bases respectively, with 21 bases between them. The CDR3 region has the DNA TGTGCCAGTAGTATCTTCGACAGCCCTCGGACGGGCGAGCAGTACTTC. Encoded protein: CASSIFDSPRTGEQYF.

This clone was seen just once. The chain carries TRBV27 and TRBJ2-1; the D gene is possibly TRBD1 (5 bases). Germline V lookup: CDR1 MNHEY, CDR2 SMNVEV (reference sequence). The ends were cut back, 8 bases at V and 3 bases at J, with 17 bases in the middle. The CDR3 has 15 amino acids. The CDR3 sequence: CASQTASRLYNEQFF. DNA of the CDR3: TGTGCCAGCCAGACAGCGTCACGTCTCTACAATGAGCAGTTCTTC.

The chain uses TRBV10-1 and TRBJ1-3; D remains unclear. Germline V CDR1 and CDR2: WNHNN, SYGVQD (reference sequence). The V gene lost 3 bases and the J gene lost 2 bases, with 5 bases spanning the gap. The CDR3 consists of 13 residues. The CDR3 here is CASSDPPGNTIYF. The CDR3 DNA reads as TGCGCCAGCAGTGACCCCCCTGGAAACACCATATATTTT.

The rearrangement links TRBV5-1 to TRBJ1-2; perhaps TRBD1 as D (5 bases). The length of the CDR3 is 13 residues. The V end lost 0 bases, the J end lost 6 bases, and 9 bases lay between the germline ends. Germline CDR1 SGHRS, CDR2 YFSETQ. CDR3 sequence reads: CASSLDKGNGYTF. DNA of the CDR3: TGCGCCAGCAGCTTGGACAAGGGGAATGGCTACACCTTC.

This chain joins TRBV3-1 (or the pseudogene TRBV3-2) and TRBJ1-6; 7 nucleotides agree with TRBD1. V lost 1 base, J lost 7 bases, and 7 bases stayed unmatched. Germline V gene lookup returns CDR1 LGHDT and CDR2 YNNKEL (reference sequence). CDR3 length: 16 residues. The CDR3 DNA is TGTGCCAGCAGCCAAGTTCGGACAGGAAAGAATTCACCCCTCCACTTT. Protein sequence: CASSQVRTGKNSPLHF.